Below are 17 T cell receptor beta chains sequenced from a single sample in a study of T-cell reconstitution after alpha-beta-depleted transplantation in children. Unique molecular identifiers tagged the TCRbeta library. MiXCR, applied by TCRdb to the PCR reads, yields one record per CDR3 protein. Of about 300,000 distinct CDR3 sequences listed, 10% are singletons. Sequences were derived from PBMCs, sampled before TCRalphabeta/CD19-depleted stem cell transplant. The receptors were gathered from a boy under two years old with acute myeloid leukemia, due to receive a stem cell transplant.

This clonotype was seen at least ten times. The chain employs TRBV4-1 and TRBJ1-5; a weak D match, TRBD1 (6 bases). Trimming stripped 0 bases from V and 2 bases from J, with 11 bases between. Germline V lookup: CDR1 MGHRA, CDR2 YSYEKL. The CDR3 has 16 amino acids. For the CDR3, the DNA is TGCGCCAGCAGCCAAGATAGGGGGATGGGCAATCAGCCCCAGCATTTT. Protein sequence: CASSQDRGMGNQPQHF.

This clonotype has more than one count but fewer than ten. J is TRBJ1-5 and V is TRBV12-3 or TRBV12-4, with D possibly being TRBD1 (6 bases). Between the trimmed V and J ends, which lost 7 bases and 3 bases, there was a span of 10 bases. The CDR3 loop spans 13 amino acids. The CDR3, as DNA: TGTGCCAGCACTCAGGGGTTCAATCAGCCCCAGCATTTT. Translating it yields CASTQGFNQPQHF.

In this sample, this clonotype turned up many times. The rearrangement links TRBV12-3 or TRBV12-4 to TRBJ2-3; possibly TRBD2 for D (5 bases). There are 16 residues in the CDR3. The V end lost 7 bases, the J end lost 4 bases, and 21 bases lay between the germline ends. The CDR3 loop is CASTPWPPAAPDTQYF. CDR3 sequence (DNA): TGTGCCAGCACCCCATGGCCCCCAGCGGCCCCAGATACGCAGTATTTT.

The J gene is TRBJ2-3, the V gene TRBV5-4; 9 bases are a match to TRBD1. Germline V gene lookup returns CDR1 SGHNT and CDR2 YYREEE (reference sequence). Trimming took 4 bases from V and 4 from J; bases not matched to a gene: 7. This CDR3 has 15 amino acids. The CDR3 loop is CASSAPGQGSDTQYF. The CDR3 DNA follows: TGTGCCAGCAGCGCTCCGGGACAGGGCTCAGATACGCAGTATTTT.

For this clonotype: Being one base from a much bigger clone, this may be a read error. The V gene is TRBV5-5, the J gene TRBJ1-5; D not certain. From germline, CDR1 is SGHKS and CDR2 YYEKEE (reference sequence). CDR3 length: 14 amino acids. The DNA for the CDR3 is TGTGCCAGCAGCCGGTGGGGTAGCAATCAGCGCCAGCATTTT. Protein sequence: CASSRWGSNQRQHF.

About this clonotype itself: A much larger clonotype is one base distant, so this may be a read error. As DNA, the CDR3 is TGTGCCATCAGTGAGTCCTGGGCAGGGGTTTCCAGGGAGCTGTTTTTT. Translation: CAISESWAGVSRELFF. The chain combines TRBV10-3 with TRBJ2-2, with a weak D call TRBD1 (6 bases). Per germline, CDR1 ENHRY and CDR2 SYGVKD. Trimming stripped 0 bases from V and 9 bases from J, with 17 bases between. CDR3 length: 16 residues.

This clonotype was detected ten times or more. This chain links TRBV5-1 with TRBJ2-7, with 7 bases aligning to TRBD1. Germline CDR1 and CDR2: SGHRS and YFSETQ. CDR3 length equals 14 residues. After removal of 2 bases from V and 4 bases from J, the junction contained 6 bases not matched to a gene. In DNA, the CDR3 is TGCGCCAGCAGCTTAATCGACAGGGCTTACGAGCAGTACTTC. Its protein is CASSLIDRAYEQYF.

This clonotype came up many times. This chain joins TRBV3-1 and TRBJ2-3; 8 positions agree with TRBD1. The CDR3 is made up of 14 amino acids. Per germline, CDR1 LGHDT and CDR2 YNNKEL (reference sequence). J lost 6 bases, V lost 5 bases, and 7 bases had no gene match. The CDR3 here is CASSSRTGSDTQYF. Written as DNA, the CDR3 is TGTGCCAGCAGCTCCAGGACAGGGTCGGATACGCAGTATTTT.

The chain has TRBV7-2 and TRBJ2-1; 9 bases fit TRBD2. The CDR3 runs 16 residues. V lost 4 bases, J lost 2 bases, and 6 bases stayed unmatched. Germline CDR1 is SGHTA and CDR2 is FQGNSA. The chain's CDR3 is CASSYELAGPYNEQFF. CDR3 coding DNA: TGTGCCAGCAGCTATGAACTAGCGGGCCCCTACAATGAGCAGTTCTTC. Looking up the rest from reference TRBV7-2 and TRBJ2-1 gives the full variable domain: GAGVSQSPSNKVTEKGKDVELRCDPISGHTALYWYRQSLGQGLEFLIYFQGNSAPDKSGLPSDRFSAERTGGSVSTLTIQRTQQEDSAVYLCASSYELAGPYNEQFFGPGTRLTVL.

The sample holds many counts of this clonotype. The rearrangement joins TRBV5-6 to TRBJ1-1; 10 nucleotides line up with TRBD1. V gave up 5 bases and J gave up 3 bases; unmatched junction bases: 4. Per the germline V gene, CDR1 is SGHDT and CDR2 is YYEEEE. This CDR3 has 14 residues. The CDR3 sequence is CASSGDRGYTEAFF. The CDR3 DNA sequence: TGTGCCAGCAGTGGGGACAGGGGATACACTGAAGCTTTCTTT.

In regard to this clonotype: A much larger clonotype is one base distant, so this may be a read error. This sequence joins TRBV5-1 and TRBJ2-5; D perhaps matches TRBD1 (6 bases). The CDR3 extends over 14 amino acids. Germline loops: CDR1 SGHRS, CDR2 YFSETQ. Trimming cost V 4 bases and J 6 bases, with 16 bases left between them. The CDR3 spells CASSHTTGQQTQYF. CDR3 in DNA: TGCGCCAGCAGCCACACGACAGGACAACAGACCCAGTACTTC.

This chain links TRBV7-2 with TRBJ2-1; a possible D gene is TRBD1 (5 bases). The CDR3 is 12 amino acids. Trimming removed 3 bases from V and 13 bases from J, with 13 bases in between. Germline CDR1 is SGHTA and CDR2 is FQGNSA. In DNA, the CDR3 is TGTGCCAGCAGCTTTTTGGTAGGACATCAGTTCTTC. Residues: CASSFLVGHQFF.

The V call is TRBV7-2, the J call TRBJ1-3, with no clear D. The V end was cut by 1 base, the J end by 5 bases, with 9 bases between. There are 14 residues in the CDR3. Germline CDR1 and CDR2: SGHTA and FQGNSA. The CDR3 bases are TGTGCCAGCAGCTTAGTAGGACTTCGAAACACCATATATTTT. Its translation is CASSLVGLRNTIYF.

This clonotype was seen ten or more times. A read error may account for a junction end that differs from germline. The rearrangement uses TRBV7-7 and TRBJ2-2; D gene uncertain. CDR1 and CDR2 (germline): SSHAT, FNYEAQ (reference sequence). The CDR3 consists of 14 residues. For the CDR3, the DNA is TGTGCTAGCAGCTTTTCCGGCAGGAGCGGGGAGCTGTTTTTT. Amino acids: CASSFSGRSGELFF.

This clonotype was counted at least ten times. The rearrangement links TRBV6-1 to TRBJ2-2; 8 bases line up with TRBD2. J was trimmed by 5 bases and V by 6 bases; bases with no gene match: 8. Germline lookup yields CDR1 MNHNS and CDR2 SASEGT. The CDR3 consists of 15 residues. The CDR3 DNA reads as TGTGCCAGCAGACGTGGCGGGGGGTTTACCGGGGAGCTGTTTTTT. It specifies CASRRGGGFTGELFF.

This clonotype was seen ten or more times. This chain joins TRBV11-1 and TRBJ2-3; 11 nucleotides agree with TRBD2. CDR3 size: 18 residues. The trim removed 5 bases at V and 2 bases at J, leaving 12 bases unmatched. Germline CDR1 is SGHAT and CDR2 is FQDESV (reference sequence). In DNA, the CDR3 is TGTGCCAGCAGCCCCCGGGGTAGCGGGGGGGCTATCACAGATACGCAGTATTTT. Its translation: CASSPRGSGGAITDTQYF.

Remarks on this clonotype: One end of the junction is discordant with germline, which a read error may explain. The chain couples TRBV11-1 to TRBJ2-1; 11 bases line up with TRBD2. The CDR3 extends over 19 amino acids. Germline V CDR1 and CDR2: SGHAT, FQDESV (reference sequence). CDR3 bases: TGTGCCGGCAGCTCTTATGTCTCCGGGACTAGCGGACTCTACAATGACCAGTTCTTC. Its translation is CAGSSYVSGTSGLYNDQFF.